The clone carrying this T cell receptor (beta chain) has only a few counts. The antigen is unknown. Germline is not matched at one junction end, which may reflect a read error. The sample originates from a study of Graves' ophthalmopathy and Graves' hyperthyroidism. The authors amplified TCR beta CDR3 regions, and they did so from RNA transcripts for repertoire sequencing. First-round RT-PCR used HTBI primers; second-round multiplex PCR followed. TCRdb re-derived calls from the multiplex PCR reads in MiXCR, one entry per CDR3 protein. This sample has hundreds of thousands of distinct CDR3 sequences, with approximately 40% found just once. The CDR3 runs 8 residues. CDR1 and CDR2 (germline): SEHNR, FQNEAQ (reference sequence). Study findings and constraints: Blood also contained most of the expanded thyroid clonotypes above 0.001 frequency.

The receptor was derived from an adult man with Graves' ophthalmopathy. Input material: peripheral blood. This rearrangement joins TRBV7-9 to TRBJ2-6; D gene uncertain. The CDR3 reads CASSPRDF. The CDR3, as DNA: TGTGCCAGCAGCCCTAGGGATTTC.